Listed here are 27 T cell receptor beta chains from one sample, sequenced in a study of PD-L1 blockade in urothelial cancer. The time point is: pretreatment peripheral blood. The method was immunoSEQ multiplex PCR; TCRdb's version includes in-frame clones alone and lacks a portion of them. The sample lists about 72,000 clones, approximately 86% occurring once. The starting material was PBMCs, obtained around atezolizumab (anti-PD-L1) treatment. These receptors were collected from a man in his sixties with urothelial cancer.

This clone was counted a single time. V gene TRBV10-3 combines with J gene TRBJ1-5; TRBD1 agrees at 9 bases. V was clipped by 3 bases and J by 3 bases; unmatched bases: 3. The CDR3 consists of 15 residues. The germline gives CDR1 ENHRY, CDR2 SYGVKD. The CDR3 DNA reads TGTGCCATCAGTGAAGGGACAGGGAACAATCAGCCCCAGCATTTT. It specifies CAISEGTGNNQPQHF.

The rearrangement uses TRBV5-1 and TRBJ2-7; D may be TRBD1 (6 bases). Germline V CDR1 and CDR2: SGHRS, YFSETQ. Deletions cut 2 bases from V and 3 bases from J, with 9 bases between. The CDR3 length is 13 residues. The CDR3 nucleotides are TGCGCCAGCAGCTTCGAGGGGGTCTACGAGCAGTACTTC. Translating gives CASSFEGVYEQYF.

For this clone: Sequence at one end of the junction differs from germline and may be a read error. This chain links TRBV11-1 with TRBJ1-1, with D tentatively TRBD1 (5 bases). Germline CDR1 and CDR2: SGHAT and FQDESV (reference sequence). This CDR3 spans 16 amino acids. CDR3 coding DNA: TGTGCCAGCAGCCTAGCGACAGACCCAATGAACACTGAAGCTTTCTTT. It encodes CASSLATDPMNTEAFF.

The V and J genes are TRBV6-5 and TRBJ1-5; no definite D call. CDR3 length equals 15 residues. CDR1 and CDR2 from the germline V gene are MNHEY and SVGAGI. V lost 0 bases to trimming and J lost 0 bases, with 6 bases between them. CDR3 sequence (DNA): TGTGCCAGCAGTTACTCACCAGATAGCAATCAGCCCCAGCATTTT. Protein sequence: CASSYSPDSNQPQHF.

This chain uses TRBV10-1 with TRBJ1-4; D is perhaps TRBD1 (5 bases). Germline lookup yields CDR1 WNHNN and CDR2 SYGVQD (reference sequence). V shed 7 bases and J shed 0 bases, with 21 bases lying between them. The CDR3 covers 18 residues. DNA of the CDR3: TGCGCCAGCACCGACCGGTACGGGGGAAGGGCAACTAATGAAAAACTGTTTTTT. It yields the protein CASTDRYGGRATNEKLFF.

This clone was seen more than once but under ten times. This chain connects TRBV30 to TRBJ2-5, with D unclear. Germline CDR1 is GTSNPN and CDR2 is SVGIG (reference sequence). Trimming removed 4 bases at V and 1 base at J, with 10 bases between. The CDR3 consists of 13 residues. The CDR3 region has the DNA TGTGCCTGGAACAAACGTATCCAAGAGACCCAGTACTTC. It codes for CAWNKRIQETQYF.

The chain carries TRBV14 and TRBJ1-2; the match to TRBD1 covers 8 bases. The V and J ends lost 6 bases and 2 bases, in that order; junction bases with no gene match: 8. This CDR3 comprises 15 residues. Germline V CDR1 and CDR2: SGHDN, FVKESK. CDR3 sequence reads: CASSRPGQENYGYTF. The CDR3 DNA reads TGTGCCAGCAGTCGTCCGGGACAGGAGAACTATGGCTACACCTTC.

The chain uses TRBV25-1 and TRBJ2-3, with D hard to call. The ends were cut back, 4 bases at V and 1 base at J, with 6 bases in the middle. The CDR3 totals 13 residues. Germline assignment: CDR1 MGHDK and CDR2 SYGVNS. The CDR3 DNA reads TGTGCCAGCAGTGTCCAGGGCACAGATACGCAGTATTTT. Encoded protein: CASSVQGTDTQYF.

This CDR3 reads CASSDLQGGYTF. In nucleotides, the CDR3 is TGTGCCAGCAGTGATCTACAGGGCGGCTACACCTTC. The genes are TRBV6-1 and TRBJ1-2; possibly TRBD1 for D (6 bases). Germline lookup yields CDR1 MNHNS and CDR2 SASEGT. The CDR3 length is 12 residues. V lost 3 bases, J lost 8 bases, and 10 bases lay in between.

The J gene is TRBJ2-1, the V gene TRBV5-6; 7 nucleotides match TRBD1. CDR1 is SGHDT and CDR2 is YYEEEE in the germline V gene. The V and J ends lost 0 bases and 6 bases, in that order; junction bases with no gene match: 0. CDR3 size: 13 residues. This CDR3 is CASSLGQGNEQFF. The CDR3 region has the DNA TGTGCCAGCAGCTTGGGACAGGGCAATGAGCAGTTCTTC.

This clone was seen a few times. The V gene is TRBV19, the J gene TRBJ2-2; D may be TRBD2 (6 bases). The CDR3 has 13 amino acids. In germline, CDR1 is LNHDA, CDR2 SQIVND (reference sequence). Trimming removed 4 bases at V and 5 bases at J, with 8 bases between. The CDR3, as DNA: TGTGCCAGTAGTAGGGGACTGACCGGGGAGCTGTTTTTT. Translating gives CASSRGLTGELFF. The full variable domain, with the rest looked up from reference TRBV19 and TRBJ2-2, is DGGITQSPKYLFRKEGQNVTLSCEQNLNHDAMYWYRQDPGQGLRLIYYSQIVNDFQKGDIAEGYSVSREKKESFPLTVTSAQKNPTAFYLCASSRGLTGELFFGEGSRLTVL.

The genes are TRBV4-1 and TRBJ2-7, with D perhaps matching TRBD2 (6 bases). V was trimmed by 5 bases and J by 6 bases, leaving 17 bases between them. The CDR3 is 14 amino acids. Germline V gene sequence: CDR1 MGHRA, CDR2 YSYEKL. CDR3 sequence (DNA): TGCGCCAGCAGCGTCCGGCCTTTGGGGGGCGAGCAGTACTTC. Encoded protein: CASSVRPLGGEQYF.

The chain recombines TRBV19 with TRBJ2-7; 10 bases fit TRBD1. V was clipped by 5 bases and J by 6 bases; unmatched bases: 7. The CDR3 contains 14 residues. The germline CDR1 and CDR2 sequences are LNHDA and SQIVND (reference sequence). CDR3 coding DNA: TGTGCCAGTAGTGGGACAGGGGCGATTGTCGAGCAGTACTTC. It codes for CASSGTGAIVEQYF. Supplemented by reference TRBV19 and TRBJ2-7, the full variable domain reads DGGITQSPKYLFRKEGQNVTLSCEQNLNHDAMYWYRQDPGQGLRLIYYSQIVNDFQKGDIAEGYSVSREKKESFPLTVTSAQKNPTAFYLCASSGTGAIVEQYFGPGTRLTVT.

The V and J genes are TRBV18 and TRBJ2-7; the match to TRBD2 covers 8 bases. The CDR3 extends over 16 amino acids. V trimming: 1 base; J trimming: 0 bases; junction bases outside the gene matches: 5. Germline CDR1 reads KGHSH; CDR2 reads LQKENI. The CDR3 sequence is CASSPLAGRSSYEQYF. CDR3 bases: TGTGCCAGCTCACCACTAGCGGGGCGGAGCTCCTACGAGCAGTACTTC.

The chain carries TRBV7-2 and TRBJ1-2; 11 bases line up with TRBD1. Germline assignment: CDR1 SGHTA and CDR2 FQGNSA. V lost 3 bases and J lost 3; bases outside the gene matches: 6. This CDR3 has 16 amino acids. CDR3 in DNA: TGTGCCAGCAGCTTGAGGACAGGGGGCGCGGACTATGGCTACACCTTC. Translation: CASSLRTGGADYGYTF.

DNA of the CDR3: TGTGCCAGCAGTTTGCTCGGGGGGAGTGGAAACACCATATATTTT. Its protein is CASSLLGGSGNTIYF. The chain recombines TRBV28 with TRBJ1-3; weak D call: TRBD1 (5 bases). The V and J ends lost 3 bases and 3 bases respectively, with 12 bases between them. Looked up from germline, CDR1 is MDHEN and CDR2 is SYDVKM. The CDR3 is 15 amino acids.

The chain uses TRBV18 and TRBJ1-2, with 7 bases lining up with TRBD1. The length of the CDR3 is 13 residues. In germline, CDR1 is KGHSH, CDR2 LQKENI. J lost 5 bases, V lost 2 bases, and 2 bases had no gene match. CDR3 in amino acids: CASSPDREYGYTF. The CDR3 region has the DNA TGTGCCAGCTCACCAGACAGGGAGTATGGCTACACCTTC. Together with reference TRBV18 and TRBJ1-2, the CDR3 gives the full variable domain: NAGVMQNPRHLVRRRGQEARLRCSPMKGHSHVYWYRQLPEEGLKFMVYLQKENIIDESGMPKERFSAEFPKEGPSILRIQQVVRGDSAAYFCASSPDREYGYTFGSGTRLTVV.

The chain links TRBV25-1 to TRBJ2-7; unclear D gene. V was trimmed by 2 bases and J by 5 bases, leaving 16 bases between them. Germline CDR1 is MGHDK and CDR2 is SYGVNS. The CDR3 covers 15 residues. In DNA form, the CDR3 reads TGTGCCAGCAGTGAACCAAGGCTAGGCTGGGACGAGCAGTACTTC. Translating gives CASSEPRLGWDEQYF.

The chain links TRBV7-9 to TRBJ2-3; TRBD2 aligns across 11 bases. V lost 5 bases and J lost 0; bases outside the gene matches: 13. The CDR3 is 19 amino acids. The V gene's germline CDR1 is SEHNR and CDR2 FQNEAQ (reference sequence). CDR3 loop: CASSPRFSGGAVSTDTQYF. The CDR3 nucleotides read TGTGCCAGCAGCCCCCGGTTTAGCGGGGGGGCGGTGAGCACAGATACGCAGTATTTT.

This clone showed up just once. The rearrangement links TRBV11-3 to TRBJ2-5, with 8 bases lining up with TRBD2. CDR3 length: 16 amino acids. The V and J ends lost 5 bases and 1 base, in that order; junction bases with no gene match: 9. CDR1 and CDR2 from the germline V gene are SGHNT and YENEEA. The CDR3 coding sequence is TGTGCCAGCAGCCCCTGGGCCGGGGGGGGCCAAGAGACCCAGTACTTC. This translates into CASSPWAGGGQETQYF.

This chain uses TRBV9 with TRBJ2-5, with 7 nucleotides matching TRBD2. V lost 7 bases and J lost 2; bases outside the gene matches: 8. Germline assignment: CDR1 SGDLS and CDR2 YYNGEE. This CDR3 is 14 amino acids long. CDR3 protein: CASERGLGQETQYF. Here the CDR3 DNA reads TGTGCCAGCGAGCGGGGCTTGGGTCAAGAGACCCAGTACTTC.

The chain couples TRBV5-1 to TRBJ1-6; perhaps TRBD1 as D (6 bases). Trimming took off 0 bases at V and 9 bases at J, with 13 bases between the two ends. Germline CDR1 is SGHRS and CDR2 is YFSETQ. There are 15 residues in the CDR3. CDR3: CASSLVQGGGSPLHF. The CDR3 DNA reads as TGCGCCAGCAGCTTGGTACAGGGTGGTGGTTCACCCCTCCACTTT.

This sequence joins TRBV19 and TRBJ1-5; 7 positions agree with TRBD1. V shed 3 bases and J 5 bases; nucleotides not matched to a gene: 10. Germline CDR1 reads LNHDA; CDR2 reads SQIVND (reference sequence). CDR3 length equals 16 residues. The CDR3 protein is CASSIEATGVDQPQHF. CDR3 bases: TGTGCCAGTAGTATTGAGGCAACAGGGGTAGATCAGCCCCAGCATTTT.

The gene calls are TRBV27 and TRBJ2-3; 16 nucleotides match TRBD2. Germline CDR1 MNHEY, CDR2 SMNVEV (reference sequence). The CDR3 totals 20 residues. V trimming: 5 bases; J trimming: 0 bases; junction bases outside the gene matches: 11. The CDR3, as DNA: TGTGCCAGCAGTATAGGCCCGGGACTAGCGGGGGGGCCCAGCACAGATACGCAGTATTTT. Translated: CASSIGPGLAGGPSTDTQYF.

This clone was found a few times. The CDR3 DNA is TGTGCCAGCAGCCGTGCAGGGGACCGAAACTACGAGCAGTACTTC. Translating gives CASSRAGDRNYEQYF. The chain employs TRBV28 and TRBJ2-7; weak D call: TRBD1 (6 bases). Looked up from germline, CDR1 is MDHEN and CDR2 is SYDVKM. The V and J ends lost 6 bases and 3 bases respectively, with 18 bases between them. This CDR3 region has 15 residues.

This clone occurred a few times. The V gene is TRBV11-3, the J gene TRBJ1-1, with D perhaps TRBD1 (5 bases). Trimming shortened V by 0 bases and J by 6 bases, and 5 bases separated the two germline ends. This CDR3 contains 12 residues. In germline, CDR1 is SGHNT, CDR2 YENEEA. The CDR3 sequence is CASSLETAEAFF. The CDR3 region has the DNA TGTGCCAGCAGCTTAGAGACAGCTGAAGCTTTCTTT.

The V call is TRBV15, the J call TRBJ2-3; a possible D gene is TRBD2 (5 bases). The CDR3 runs to 15 residues. V was pared by 0 bases and J by 3 bases, with 10 bases between. The germline V gene encodes CDR1 LNHNV and CDR2 YYDKDF (reference sequence). CDR3 loop: CATSRDRRRTDTQYF. The CDR3 DNA is TGTGCCACCAGCAGAGATCGGAGGAGAACAGATACGCAGTATTTT.